The TCR beta chain described here comes from a study of blood T cells in healthy people across ages. Sample-barcoded 5' priming and a J-beta primer mix drove a second PCR of 7 to 11 cycles. TCRdb re-called the 5' RACE reads through MiXCR, storing one row per CDR3 protein. The top ten clones hold around 7.7% of a sample with some 1.7 million distinct CDR3 sequences, 28% of them seen once. This clonotype was picked up a small number of times. Its antigen is currently unknown. Study-wide results and limits: Whereas aged donors had fewer naive CD4+ cells, long-lived donors had more of them and higher diversity.

This clonotype was sampled from a woman in her twenties or thirties in good health. Source material: blood.

The CDR3 region has the DNA TGCGCCAGCAGCCTTTCACTCTGGCTAGCGGGGGAGGAGGGGCAGCAGTTCTTC. It encodes CASSLSLWLAGEEGQQFF. This chain links TRBV5-1 with TRBJ2-1; TRBD2 aligns across 10 bases. Germline loops: CDR1 SGHRS, CDR2 YFSETQ. The length of the CDR3 is 18 residues. V lost 4 bases and J lost 11; bases outside the gene matches: 21.